This T cell receptor (beta chain) was recovered during a study of blood T cell repertoires in COVID-19. Study information: Spain, Italy and the United States supplied samples that represented acute and convalescent COVID-19. PBMCs, B-cell-depleted T cells, or T cells were the source of the cDNA or gDNA that made up the material.

Under the authors' procedure: Cell counts per sample came from amplifying reference gene primers. Profiled with immunoSEQ multiplex PCR; TCRdb holds only in-frame clones, not every one. The V and J calls and clone size come from that table; D and trimming were worked out from the DNA. The profile shows hundreds of thousands of clones, about 88% of them singletons. Trimming shortened V by 0 bases and J by 9 bases, and 9 bases separated the two germline ends. CDR3 length: 13 amino acids. CDR1 MNHEY and CDR2 SVGAGI come from the germline V gene. The chain has TRBV6-5 and TRBJ2-1; D is unclear. The TCR comes from a human donor in a cohort sampled during active COVID-19. Sequencing was performed on peripheral blood. The CDR3 spells CASSYSFRVEQFF. CDR3 DNA: TGTGCCAGCAGTTACTCTTTCCGGGTTGAGCAGTTCTTC.